The present T cell receptor beta chain was sequenced within a study of Graves' ophthalmopathy and Graves' hyperthyroidism. Regarding the study as a whole: Distinction of ophthalmopathy from stable hyperthyroidism by a 13-signature model reached about 87% sensitivity and about 80% specificity.

Ophthalmopathy in the donors was of moderate-to-severe activity, with CAS ≥3, NOSPECS ≥4 and duration under 3 months. Patients were diagnosed from clinical symptoms, serum thyroxine, TRAb, thyroid ultrasound and orbital computed tomography. What supplied the PBMCs was roughly 10 ml of fresh peripheral blood. V dropped 7 bases and J dropped 6; count of bases not matched to a gene: 6. The CDR3 has 15 amino acids. Germline V CDR1 and CDR2: SNHLY, FYNNEI. This clonotype was picked up one time. Its antigen is still unknown. The sequenced template was RNA, covering the TCR beta CDR3 region. The authors performed first-round RT-PCR with HTBI primers and then a second-round multiplex PCR. TCRdb re-called the multiplex PCR reads through MiXCR, storing one row per CDR3 protein. The data show about 58,000 distinct CDR3 sequences, under 55% seen once.

The specimen sequenced was peripheral blood. The rearrangement joins TRBV2 to TRBJ2-2; TRBD2 aligns across 12 bases. The source is an adult woman with Graves' ophthalmopathy. CDR3 region: CASNLAGGQAGELFF. The CDR3 nucleotides are TGTGCCAGCAACCTAGCGGGAGGGCAGGCCGGGGAGCTGTTTTTT.